Below, one T cell receptor beta chain is given with its context. This specimen belongs to a study of shared clonotypes between healthy human individuals. This CDR3 is built from 14 residues. Germline CDR1 GTSNPN, CDR2 SVGIG (reference sequence). V lost 2 bases to trimming and J lost 5 bases; unmatched junction nucleotides: 8. The protocol was immunoSEQ multiplex PCR, while the TCRdb copy is restricted to in-frame clones and leaves out a portion. The sample has 450,000 to 500,000 clones; more than 65% are singletons. The chain uses TRBV30 and TRBJ2-7; 8 bases are shared with TRBD2. Sample: PBMCs. The TCR was taken from a woman between 35 and 50 years old in good health. Some clones in this sample may be carry-over from other donors' samples. The CDR3 DNA reads as TGTGCCTGGAGTCCAAGGACTAGCCGAAACGAGCAGTACTTC. Its protein is CAWSPRTSRNEQYF.